Detailed here is one T cell receptor (beta chain). What it recognizes is unknown. Reverse transcription of about 0.5 to 1 ug RNA used random hexamers. TCRdb reprocessed the immunoSEQ multiplex PCR reads via MiXCR and lists one record per CDR3 protein. The top ten hold over 0.065% of the sample, which has more than 95,000 distinct CDR3 sequences, about 95% seen once. The data are from a study of CD8 T cells in Susac syndrome. The CDR3 sequence is 14 residues long. Germline values: CDR1 MNHEY, CDR2 SVGEGT. The V gene end was trimmed by 6 bases and the J gene end by 0 bases; junction bases not matched to a gene: 2. Sequencing of TCR beta was performed on blood CD8+ and CD4+ T cells. Study-wide points: Acknowledgment was made by the study that its TCR sequencing and HLA analysis involved a relatively small number of individuals.

The material sequenced was CD4+ T cells from PBMCs. The sequence was collected from a human donor in good health. The chain is built from TRBV6-2 or TRBV6-3 and TRBJ2-4, with 7 bases identical to TRBD2. This CDR3 is CASRPGGAKNIQYF. The CDR3 nucleotides read TGTGCCAGCAGGCCGGGAGGAGCCAAAAACATTCAGTACTTC.